This T cell receptor beta chain was observed in a study of CD8+ T cells in alopecia areata. As for the study in general: Twice daily, treated patients received 5 to 10 mg of oral tofacitinib. Study outcomes and limitations: Scalp data also include sequences from resident alphabeta T cells of normal skin. Lesional scalp displayed greater clonality than normal scalp, most notably in alopecia totalis/universalis.

With regard to this clone: Antigen: not known.

Following extraction, RNA underwent reverse transcription to cDNA, which served as the sequencing template. Using immunoSEQ multiplex PCR, the repertoire was profiled, and TCRdb retains in-frame clones only, with some absent. The sample lists 150,000 to 200,000 clones; around 64% were seen once. CDR1 is SQVTM, CDR2 ANQGSEA, per germline. The CDR3 totals 15 residues. Sequenced material: CD8+ T cells sorted from blood, taken at week 0. This clonotype originated in a human donor with alopecia areata. The chain is built from TRBV29-1 and TRBJ2-5; 9 nucleotides match TRBD1. The J call is uncertain, as TRBJ2-7 better fits the DNA end. Here the CDR3 reads CSVAHISDRGYEQYF. The CDR3 DNA sequence: TGCAGCGTTGCCCATATCTCGGACAGGGGTTACGAGCAGTACTTC.